This is a list of T cell receptor beta chains from one sample in a study of T-cell memory formation after mild COVID-19. TCRdb reprocessed the 5' RACE reads with MiXCR, giving one entry per CDR3 protein. The sample lists over 500,000 distinct CDR3 sequences, approximately 15% occurring once. The sample comprised PBMCs or a T cell subset sorted from them (not recorded which). The receptors stem from an adult woman who had mild COVID-19 (a few samples of this study predate the infection). Cell type and time point are not known. CDR3s include the opening cysteine and the closing phenylalanine or tryptophan. The order of the fields is V gene, clone size, J gene, D gene, CDR3 DNA, CDR3 protein. The D gene is left open where the match is weak. The size of a clone is reported for some rows only, either as once, few or many, or as a class for expanded clones.

v_call: TRBV20-1; clone_size: few; j_call: TRBJ2-3; d_call: NA; cdr3_nt: TGCAGTGCTCCGTTAGGGCGCACAGATACGCAGTATTTT; cdr3_aa: CSAPLGRTDTQYF
v_call: TRBV27; clone_size: NA; j_call: TRBJ2-3; d_call: TRBD2; cdr3_nt: TGTGCCAGCAGTTTAAGCGGGAGGGGAGCAGATACGCAGTATTTT; cdr3_aa: CASSLSGRGADTQYF
v_call: TRBV5-5; clone_size: few; j_call: TRBJ1-4; d_call: NA; cdr3_nt: TGTGCCAGCAGCTTGAGTCAGGTGATGACTGAAAAACTGTTTTTT; cdr3_aa: CASSLSQVMTEKLFF
v_call: TRBV19; clone_size: many; j_call: TRBJ2-3; d_call: NA; cdr3_nt: TGTGCCAGTAGTATTAGGGCTAGCCTAGCAGATACGCAGTATTTT; cdr3_aa: CASSIRASLADTQYF
v_call: TRBV6-5; clone_size: few; j_call: TRBJ2-2; d_call: NA; cdr3_nt: TGTGCCAGCAGTTACTCGAATCAGAGGGCCGGGGAGCTGTTTTTT; cdr3_aa: CASSYSNQRAGELFF
v_call: TRBV7-9; clone_size: few; j_call: TRBJ1-2; d_call: NA; cdr3_nt: TGTGCCAGCAGCCCGTCAAGTGGGAACAGGGTCTATGGCTACACCTTC; cdr3_aa: CASSPSSGNRVYGYTF
v_call: TRBV7-2; clone_size: NA; j_call: TRBJ1-1; d_call: NA; cdr3_nt: TGTGCCAGCAGCTTAGTTGTCAGTAACACTGAAGCTTTCTTT; cdr3_aa: CASSLVVSNTEAFF
v_call: TRBV20-1; clone_size: NA; j_call: TRBJ1-2; d_call: TRBD1; cdr3_nt: TGCAGTGCGGAAGACAGGGGGCGCGGGGTTGGCTATGGCTACACCTTC; cdr3_aa: CSAEDRGRGVGYGYTF
v_call: TRBV9; clone_size: NA; j_call: TRBJ2-7; d_call: NA; cdr3_nt: TGTGCCAGCAGCCCAGGAGGGACGAAAGGGATCTACGAGCAGTACTTC; cdr3_aa: CASSPGGTKGIYEQYF
v_call: TRBV5-6; clone_size: NA; j_call: TRBJ1-2; d_call: NA; cdr3_nt: TGTGCCAGCAGCCCTCCCTCGGGAGTCGGCTATGGCTACACCTTC; cdr3_aa: CASSPPSGVGYGYTF
v_call: TRBV18; clone_size: few; j_call: TRBJ1-5; d_call: NA; cdr3_nt: TGTGCCAGCTCACCGCGGGACCGCGACATAGGGCAGCCCCAGCATTTT; cdr3_aa: CASSPRDRDIGQPQHF
v_call: TRBV23-1; clone_size: NA; j_call: TRBJ2-1; d_call: NA; cdr3_nt: TGCGCCAGCAGTCAATCGGAGAAGTTGGGCAGTTGGATTATCCACGGCAATGAGCAGTTCTTC; cdr3_aa: CASSQSEKLGSWIIHGNEQFF
v_call: TRBV20-1; clone_size: NA; j_call: TRBJ2-7; d_call: NA; cdr3_nt: TGCAGTGCCGACGGCGGGGCGGGGTTTTACGAGCAGTACTTC; cdr3_aa: CSADGGAGFYEQYF
v_call: TRBV5-1; clone_size: NA; j_call: TRBJ1-1; d_call: NA; cdr3_nt: TGCGCCAGCAGCTTCTCCATCAACTTACAGGGGAACACTGAAGCTTTCTTT; cdr3_aa: CASSFSINLQGNTEAFF
v_call: TRBV7-9; clone_size: few; j_call: TRBJ2-1; d_call: TRBD2; cdr3_nt: TGTGCCAGCAGCTTAGCCGGGCGGTTAGCGGGAGCTGGAGAGCAGTTCTTC; cdr3_aa: CASSLAGRLAGAGEQFF
v_call: TRBV19; clone_size: few; j_call: TRBJ1-5; d_call: NA; cdr3_nt: TGTGCCAGTAGTATGTCGGGGATTCGTAGCAATCAGCCCCAGCATTTT; cdr3_aa: CASSMSGIRSNQPQHF
v_call: TRBV29-1; clone_size: NA; j_call: TRBJ2-6; d_call: TRBD1; cdr3_nt: TGCAGCGTTGAAGGACAGGGGGTTGGTTCTGGGGCCAACGTCCTGACTTTC; cdr3_aa: CSVEGQGVGSGANVLTF
v_call: TRBV20-1; clone_size: NA; j_call: TRBJ1-4; d_call: TRBD1; cdr3_nt: TGCAGTGCCGGGACAGCTTCTAATGAAAAACTGTTTTTT; cdr3_aa: CSAGTASNEKLFF
v_call: TRBV9; clone_size: NA; j_call: TRBJ2-7; d_call: TRBD1; cdr3_nt: TGTGCCAGCAGCGTAAACGAGGGGGCGTCTTGGGAGCAGTACTTC; cdr3_aa: CASSVNEGASWEQYF
v_call: TRBV5-6; clone_size: NA; j_call: TRBJ1-6; d_call: NA; cdr3_nt: TGTGCCAGCAGCTCCCGACGGAGGCCCAGACCCCTCCACTTT; cdr3_aa: CASSSRRRPRPLHF
v_call: TRBV5-1; clone_size: NA; j_call: TRBJ2-1; d_call: NA; cdr3_nt: TGCGCCAGCAGCCACGTCGGGGGGCGGGAGCAGTTCTTC; cdr3_aa: CASSHVGGREQFF
v_call: TRBV7-2; clone_size: few; j_call: TRBJ2-4; d_call: NA; cdr3_nt: TGTGCCAGCAGCTTAGAGGGGGGTCGGAACATTCAGTACTTC; cdr3_aa: CASSLEGGRNIQYF
v_call: TRBV10-2; clone_size: NA; j_call: TRBJ1-1; d_call: NA; cdr3_nt: TGCGCCAGCAGTGTGGGGGGGATGATCACTGAAGCTTTCTTT; cdr3_aa: CASSVGGMITEAFF
v_call: TRBV5-6; clone_size: NA; j_call: TRBJ1-5; d_call: TRBD1; cdr3_nt: TGTGCCAGCAGCTTGCGGCAGGGGGCTAATCAGCCCCAGCATTTT; cdr3_aa: CASSLRQGANQPQHF
v_call: TRBV24-1; clone_size: many; j_call: TRBJ2-1; d_call: NA; cdr3_nt: TGTGCCACCAGTGATTTATACAATGAGCAGTTCTTC; cdr3_aa: CATSDLYNEQFF
v_call: TRBV29-1; clone_size: NA; j_call: TRBJ1-2; d_call: NA; cdr3_nt: TGCAGCGTATCCAGAAACTATGGCTACACCTTC; cdr3_aa: CSVSRNYGYTF
v_call: TRBV24-1; clone_size: few; j_call: TRBJ2-2; d_call: TRBD2; cdr3_nt: TGTGCCACCAGTGATTTCGCTAGCGGGGGGGCCGGCACCGGGGAGCTGTTTTTT; cdr3_aa: CATSDFASGGAGTGELFF
v_call: TRBV24-1; clone_size: few; j_call: TRBJ2-5; d_call: NA; cdr3_nt: TGTGCCACCAGTGAAGGCAGGGTGAGAGAGACCCAGTACTTC; cdr3_aa: CATSEGRVRETQYF
v_call: TRBV6-2/TRBV6-3; clone_size: once; j_call: TRBJ1-1; d_call: NA; cdr3_nt: TGTGCCAGCAGACCGACCCCAGGGCGGGGTAACACTGAAGCTTTCTTT; cdr3_aa: CASRPTPGRGNTEAFF
v_call: TRBV7-6; clone_size: NA; j_call: TRBJ1-1; d_call: NA; cdr3_nt: TGTGCCAGCAGCTTTCATCCCGGGGGGAGCTACACTGAAGCTTTCTTT; cdr3_aa: CASSFHPGGSYTEAFF
v_call: TRBV20-1; clone_size: NA; j_call: TRBJ1-1; d_call: NA; cdr3_nt: TGCAGTGCTAGAGAGGAAGGGAAGAACACTGAAGCTTTCTTT; cdr3_aa: CSAREEGKNTEAFF